A selection of T cell receptor beta chains follows, all from one sample in a study of CD8 T cells in Susac syndrome. MiXCR, applied by TCRdb to the immunoSEQ multiplex PCR reads, yields one record per CDR3 protein. The sample contains under 200,000 distinct CDR3 sequences, 90% to 95% of which appear only once. The sequencing input was CD4+ T cells from PBMCs. The receptor set was obtained from a human donor in good health. Both conserved end residues are part of each CDR3. A D gene is named only where the DNA matches it firmly. Rows give clone size only sometimes, using once, few, many, or a class for an expanded clone.

TRBD2,.,TRBV29-1,TRBJ2-3,CSAGLALGTDTQYF,TGCAGCGCGGGACTAGCGCTTGGCACAGATACGCAGTATTTT
TRBD2,.,TRBV20-1,TRBJ2-3,CSARPPGLAGHTQYF,TGCAGTGCCCGCCCCCCGGGACTAGCGGGGCATACGCAGTATTTT
.,.,TRBV7-8,TRBJ2-5,CASSLPRQGRAETQYF,TGTGCCAGCAGCTTACCCAGACAGGGGAGGGCGGAGACCCAGTACTTC
TRBD2,once,TRBV9,TRBJ2-1,CASSVWAGGPDEQFF,TGTGCCAGCAGCGTATGGGCGGGGGGGCCCGATGAGCAGTTCTTC
TRBD1,.,TRBV9,TRBJ2-1,CASSVDPRTGDEQFF,TGTGCCAGCAGCGTAGACCCCCGGACAGGCGATGAGCAGTTCTTC
.,.,TRBV5-1,TRBJ1-2,CATYDHDYGYTF,TGCGCCACCTATGACCATGACTATGGCTACACCTTC
.,.,TRBV25-1,TRBJ2-7,CASSEWNSAYEQYF,TGTGCCAGCAGTGAATGGAACAGTGCCTACGAGCAGTACTTC
.,.,TRBV3-1,TRBJ2-3,CASSRTPTRKSDTQYF,TGTGCCAGCAGCCGAACACCCACTAGAAAATCAGATACGCAGTATTTT
TRBD2,.,TRBV2,TRBJ2-3,CASSGLAGPDTQYF,TGTGCCAGCAGCGGACTAGCGGGACCAGATACGCAGTATTTT
.,.,TRBV2,TRBJ1-1,CASSAEVAEAFF,TGTGCCAGCAGTGCCGAGGTCGCTGAAGCTTTCTTT